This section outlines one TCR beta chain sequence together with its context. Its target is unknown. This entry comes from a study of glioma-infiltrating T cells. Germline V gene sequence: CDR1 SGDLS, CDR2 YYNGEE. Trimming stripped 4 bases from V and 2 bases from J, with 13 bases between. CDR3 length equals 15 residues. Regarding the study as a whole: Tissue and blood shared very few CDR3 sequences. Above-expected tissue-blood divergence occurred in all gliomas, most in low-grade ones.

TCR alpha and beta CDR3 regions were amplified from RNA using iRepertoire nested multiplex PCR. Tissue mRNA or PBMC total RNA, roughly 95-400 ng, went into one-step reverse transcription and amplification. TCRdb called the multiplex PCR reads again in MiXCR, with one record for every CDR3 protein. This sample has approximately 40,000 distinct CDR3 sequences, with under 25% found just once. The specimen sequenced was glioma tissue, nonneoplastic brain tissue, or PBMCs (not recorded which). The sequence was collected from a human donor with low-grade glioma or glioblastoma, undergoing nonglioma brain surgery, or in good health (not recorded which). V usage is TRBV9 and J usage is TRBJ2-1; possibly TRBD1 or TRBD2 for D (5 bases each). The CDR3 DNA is TGTGCCAGCAGCCCCGGGGCTATGCCCTACAATGAGCAGTTCTTC. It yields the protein CASSPGAMPYNEQFF.